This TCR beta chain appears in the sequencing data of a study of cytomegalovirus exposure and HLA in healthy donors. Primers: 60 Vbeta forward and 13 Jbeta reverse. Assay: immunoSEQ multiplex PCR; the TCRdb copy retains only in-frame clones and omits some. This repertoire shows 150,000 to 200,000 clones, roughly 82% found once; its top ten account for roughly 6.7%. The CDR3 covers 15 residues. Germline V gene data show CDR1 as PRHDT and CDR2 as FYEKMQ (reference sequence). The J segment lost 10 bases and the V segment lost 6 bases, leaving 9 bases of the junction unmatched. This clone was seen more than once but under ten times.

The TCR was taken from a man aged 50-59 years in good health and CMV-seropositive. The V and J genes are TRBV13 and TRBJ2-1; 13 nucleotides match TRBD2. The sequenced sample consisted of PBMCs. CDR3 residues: CASRRTSGRGEEQFF. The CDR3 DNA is TGTGCCAGCAGACGGACTAGCGGGAGAGGCGAGGAGCAGTTCTTC.